This T cell receptor (beta chain) was sequenced during a study of OX40 agonist ivuxolimab in advanced cancers. The study's findings and limits: Doses of 0.1 to 3.0 mg/kg were accompanied by clonal expansion of CD4+ and CD8+ blood T cells by week 6. Which antigen the expanded peripheral T cells recognized is unknown.

A remark on this clone: Antigen unknown.

Clones were read by immunoSEQ multiplex PCR, and TCRdb kept only the in-frame ones, dropping some. The sample contains under 30,000 clones, about 77% of which appear only once. No patient had autoimmune disease or received systemic immunosuppression. CDR1 and CDR2 from the germline V gene are MDHEN and SYDVKM. Trimming removed 7 bases from V and 11 bases from J; junction bases left unmatched: 11. The CDR3 length is 13 residues. This chain joins TRBV28 and TRBJ1-1, with TRBD1 matching over 9 bases. This specimen was CD4+ or CD8+ T cells sorted from blood, taken in a trial of the OX40 agonist ivuxolimab. This TCR was sampled from an adult with an advanced solid tumor such as melanoma, head and neck, liver or kidney cancer. This CDR3 reads CASILQGADLAFF. CDR3 in DNA: TGTGCCAGCATCCTACAGGGGGCTGATTTGGCTTTCTTT.